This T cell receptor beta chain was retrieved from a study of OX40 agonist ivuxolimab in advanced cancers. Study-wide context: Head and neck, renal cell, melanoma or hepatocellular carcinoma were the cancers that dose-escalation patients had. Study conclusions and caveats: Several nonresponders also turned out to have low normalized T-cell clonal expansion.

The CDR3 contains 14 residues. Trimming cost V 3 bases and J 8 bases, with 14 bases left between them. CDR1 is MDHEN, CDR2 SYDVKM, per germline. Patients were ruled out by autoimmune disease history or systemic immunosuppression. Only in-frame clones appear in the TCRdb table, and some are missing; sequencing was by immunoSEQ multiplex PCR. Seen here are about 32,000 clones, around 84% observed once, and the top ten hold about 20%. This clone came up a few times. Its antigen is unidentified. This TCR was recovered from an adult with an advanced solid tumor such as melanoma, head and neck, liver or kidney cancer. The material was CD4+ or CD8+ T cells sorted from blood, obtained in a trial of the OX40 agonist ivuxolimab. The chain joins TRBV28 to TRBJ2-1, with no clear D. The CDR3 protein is CASSLKQMMDEQFF. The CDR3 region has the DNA TGTGCCAGCAGTTTGAAACAGATGATGGATGAGCAGTTCTTC. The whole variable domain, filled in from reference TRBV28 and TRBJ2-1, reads DVKVTQSSRYLVKRTGEKVFLECVQDMDHENMFWYRQDPGLGLRLIYFSYDVKMKEKGDIPEGYSVSREKKERFSLILESASTNQTSMYLCASSLKQMMDEQFFGPGTRLTVL.